This T cell receptor (beta chain) was retrieved from a study of blood T cell repertoires in COVID-19. The table came from immunoSEQ multiplex PCR; TCRdb's copy has only in-frame clones and leaves some out. The sample holds approximately 260,000 clones; about nine tenths are singletons and the top ten take 2% to 2.5%. V lost 7 bases to trimming and J lost 0 bases, with 12 bases between them. This CDR3 region has 13 residues. Germline-derived CDR1 and CDR2 are GTSNPN and SVGIG (reference sequence). The chain is built from TRBV30 and TRBJ1-1, with D maybe TRBD1 (6 bases). Sequences were obtained from peripheral blood. This receptor was obtained from a man over 45 with acute or convalescent COVID-19. The CDR3: CAFEYRVNTEAFF. The CDR3 nucleotides read TGTGCCTTTGAATACAGGGTGAACACTGAAGCTTTCTTT.